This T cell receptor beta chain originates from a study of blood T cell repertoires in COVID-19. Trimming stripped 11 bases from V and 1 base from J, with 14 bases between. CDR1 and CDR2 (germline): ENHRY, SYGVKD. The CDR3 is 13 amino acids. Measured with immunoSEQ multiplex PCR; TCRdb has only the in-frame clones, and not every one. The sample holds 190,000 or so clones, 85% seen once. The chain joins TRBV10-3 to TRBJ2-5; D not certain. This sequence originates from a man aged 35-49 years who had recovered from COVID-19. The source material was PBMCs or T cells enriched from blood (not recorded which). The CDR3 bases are TGTGCCGCCGCCGTCGAGGCCCAAGAGACCCAGTACTTC. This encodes CAAAVEAQETQYF.